This TCR beta chain was retrieved from a study of STAT5B mutations in CD4+ large granular lymphocyte leukemia. V lost 2 bases to trimming and J lost 2 bases, with 12 bases between them. The CDR3 covers 15 residues. The germline V gene has CDR1 MNHNS and CDR2 SASEGT. Here immunoSEQ multiplex PCR was the method, and the copy in TCRdb shows in-frame clones only, minus some. The sample yields tens of thousands of clones, around 82% seen once. The origin of this receptor is a human donor in good health. The sequencing sample was made of CD4+ T cells from blood buffy coats. The chain employs TRBV6-1 and TRBJ1-2, with a tentative D call TRBD1 (6 bases). Here the CDR3 reads CASSEWEGDNYGYTF. The CDR3 DNA sequence: TGTGCCAGCAGTGAATGGGAGGGGGACAACTATGGCTACACCTTC.